This is a list of T cell receptor beta chains from one sample in a study of OX40 agonist ivuxolimab in advanced cancers. Some clones are missing from TCRdb's copy, which holds only in-frame ones; the method was immunoSEQ multiplex PCR. Of roughly 40,000 clones listed, around 93% are singletons. The sequenced sample was CD4+ or CD8+ T cells sorted from blood, obtained in a trial of the OX40 agonist ivuxolimab. These receptors were taken from an adult with an advanced solid tumor such as melanoma, head and neck, liver or kidney cancer. Each CDR3 is given with its conserved first and last residue. Fields, in order: J gene, V gene, D gene, clone size, CDR3 DNA, CDR3 protein. D genes are given only for firm matches. Clone size is given for some rows only: seen once, a few or many times, or a class if the clone is expanded.

j_gene: TRBJ1-2
v_gene: TRBV7-9
d_gene: .
abundance: .
CDR3nt: TGTGCCAGCAGCTTAGATGAATGGTCGAACTATGGCTACACCTTC
CDR3aa: CASSLDEWSNYGYTF

j_gene: TRBJ2-3
v_gene: TRBV7-9
d_gene: .
abundance: .
CDR3nt: TGTGCCAGCAGCTTAGCGCAGGGGCCCTCAGATACGCAGTATTTT
CDR3aa: CASSLAQGPSDTQYF

j_gene: TRBJ1-5
v_gene: TRBV6-1
d_gene: .
abundance: .
CDR3nt: TGTGCCAGCAGTGTTGACACATATCAGCCCCAGCATTTT
CDR3aa: CASSVDTYQPQHF

j_gene: TRBJ2-7
v_gene: TRBV7-6
d_gene: TRBD1
abundance: .
CDR3nt: TGTGCCAGCAGCTTAGCTGCACAGGGGGCCGCTTACGAGCAGTACTTC
CDR3aa: CASSLAAQGAAYEQYF

j_gene: TRBJ2-7
v_gene: TRBV6-5
d_gene: .
abundance: once
CDR3nt: TGTGCCAGCAGTGAAAGCTACGAGCAGTACTTC
CDR3aa: CASSESYEQYF

j_gene: TRBJ2-1
v_gene: TRBV5-6
d_gene: TRBD2
abundance: .
CDR3nt: TGTGCCAGCAGCTCGCTAGCGGGAGGTTACAATGAGCAGTTCTTC
CDR3aa: CASSSLAGGYNEQFF

j_gene: TRBJ2-2
v_gene: TRBV4-1
d_gene: .
abundance: .
CDR3nt: TGCGCCAGCAGCCAAGTCTTACGCACGGCCTACACCGGGGAGCTGTTTTTT
CDR3aa: CASSQVLRTAYTGELFF

j_gene: TRBJ2-5
v_gene: TRBV27
d_gene: .
abundance: .
CDR3nt: TGTGCCAGCAGTTTTGACAGGACCCAAGAGACCCAGTACTTC
CDR3aa: CASSFDRTQETQYF

j_gene: TRBJ1-3
v_gene: TRBV20-1
d_gene: .
abundance: .
CDR3nt: TGCAGTGCCTGGTCTGGAAACACCATATATTTT
CDR3aa: CSAWSGNTIYF

j_gene: TRBJ1-2
v_gene: TRBV2
d_gene: .
abundance: .
CDR3nt: TGTGCCAGCAGACACAGGGACTATGGCTACACCTTC
CDR3aa: CASRHRDYGYTF

j_gene: TRBJ2-3
v_gene: TRBV5-4
d_gene: .
abundance: .
CDR3nt: TGTGCCAGCAGCTATGGGGACCGGAGCACAGATACGCAGTATTTT
CDR3aa: CASSYGDRSTDTQYF

j_gene: TRBJ1-1
v_gene: TRBV28
d_gene: .
abundance: once
CDR3nt: TGTGCCAGCAGTTCAGCAGGGATGAACACTGAAGCTTTCTTT
CDR3aa: CASSSAGMNTEAFF

j_gene: TRBJ2-4
v_gene: TRBV7-9
d_gene: TRBD1
abundance: .
CDR3nt: TGTGCCAGCAGCTCAACAGGGGGTTGGGGCAAAAACATTCAGTACTTC
CDR3aa: CASSSTGGWGKNIQYF

j_gene: TRBJ2-1
v_gene: TRBV10-2
d_gene: .
abundance: once
CDR3nt: TGCGCCACCCCTGGGGGGCGGGCGGACTACAATGAGCAGTTCTTC
CDR3aa: CATPGGRADYNEQFF

j_gene: TRBJ1-1
v_gene: TRBV7-9
d_gene: .
abundance: .
CDR3nt: TGTGCCAGCAGCTTAGGAGGGATGAACACTGAAGCTTTCTTT
CDR3aa: CASSLGGMNTEAFF

j_gene: TRBJ2-1
v_gene: TRBV6-1
d_gene: TRBD2
abundance: .
CDR3nt: TGTGCCAGCAGTGTCCCTGGGACTAGGCCGGTTAGCTCCTACAATGAGCAGTTCTTC
CDR3aa: CASSVPGTRPVSSYNEQFF

j_gene: TRBJ2-7
v_gene: TRBV6-6
d_gene: TRBD1
abundance: once
CDR3nt: TGTGCCAGCATGGGGACAGGGGCCTACGAGCAGTACTTC
CDR3aa: CASMGTGAYEQYF

j_gene: TRBJ2-7
v_gene: TRBV6-5
d_gene: TRBD1
abundance: .
CDR3nt: TGTGCCAGCATGGGGACAGGGGCCTACGAGCAGTACTTC
CDR3aa: CASMGTGAYEQYF

j_gene: TRBJ2-3
v_gene: TRBV2
d_gene: TRBD2
abundance: .
CDR3nt: TGTGCCAGCAGTTACGGACTAGCGGGATACAGCACAGATACGCAGTATTTT
CDR3aa: CASSYGLAGYSTDTQYF

j_gene: TRBJ1-3
v_gene: TRBV28
d_gene: .
abundance: .
CDR3nt: TGTGCCAGCAGTTCCCAGGGGAGGGATGGAAACACCATATATTTT
CDR3aa: CASSSQGRDGNTIYF

j_gene: TRBJ2-5
v_gene: TRBV9
d_gene: TRBD1
abundance: .
CDR3nt: TGTGCCAGCAGCGGGACAGGGGGCCGAGAGACCCAGTACTTC
CDR3aa: CASSGTGGRETQYF

j_gene: TRBJ2-7
v_gene: TRBV7-9
d_gene: TRBD2
abundance: .
CDR3nt: TGTGCCAGCAGCTTACCGACTAGCGGGCTTAACTCCTACGAGCAGTACTTC
CDR3aa: CASSLPTSGLNSYEQYF

j_gene: TRBJ1-2
v_gene: TRBV6-6
d_gene: .
abundance: .
CDR3nt: TGTGCCAGCAGTTACCTCCGCCCGGGGGGCCCGGTCGGCTACACCTTC
CDR3aa: CASSYLRPGGPVGYTF

j_gene: TRBJ2-3
v_gene: TRBV4-1
d_gene: TRBD2
abundance: .
CDR3nt: TGCGCCAGCAGCCAGCCTAGCGGCCTGGGGATGTTAGATACGCAGTATTTT
CDR3aa: CASSQPSGLGMLDTQYF

j_gene: TRBJ2-7
v_gene: TRBV13
d_gene: .
abundance: .
CDR3nt: TGTGCCAGCAGCTTAGGCGCGGATGCCTACGAGCAGTACTTC
CDR3aa: CASSLGADAYEQYF

j_gene: TRBJ2-5
v_gene: TRBV28
d_gene: TRBD1
abundance: .
CDR3nt: TGTGCCAGCAGTCCCGACAGGGAGCAAGAGACCCAGTACTTC
CDR3aa: CASSPDREQETQYF

j_gene: TRBJ2-7
v_gene: TRBV6-5
d_gene: TRBD1
abundance: .
CDR3nt: TGTGCCAGCAGTTCGGGACAGTTACGAAGCTCCTACGAGCAGTACTTC
CDR3aa: CASSSGQLRSSYEQYF

j_gene: TRBJ2-7
v_gene: TRBV2
d_gene: .
abundance: .
CDR3nt: TGTGCCAGCAGTGAATTGATCGAATACGAGCAGTACTTC
CDR3aa: CASSELIEYEQYF

j_gene: TRBJ2-2
v_gene: TRBV10-1
d_gene: TRBD1
abundance: few
CDR3nt: TGCGCCAGCAGCCGGGACAGGGTCGATGGCACCGGGGAGCTGTTTTTT
CDR3aa: CASSRDRVDGTGELFF

j_gene: TRBJ1-1
v_gene: TRBV9
d_gene: TRBD1
abundance: .
CDR3nt: TGTGCCAGCAGCGTATCCCGGGACAGGAACACTGAAGCTTTCTTT
CDR3aa: CASSVSRDRNTEAFF

j_gene: TRBJ2-5
v_gene: TRBV7-9
d_gene: .
abundance: .
CDR3nt: TGTGCCAGCAGGGTGAGGGCGGGCGAGACCCAGTACTTC
CDR3aa: CASRVRAGETQYF

j_gene: TRBJ1-5
v_gene: TRBV11-2
d_gene: .
abundance: .
CDR3nt: TGTGCCAGCAGCTTATCCAATAGCAATCAGCCCCAGCATTTT
CDR3aa: CASSLSNSNQPQHF

j_gene: TRBJ2-3
v_gene: TRBV27
d_gene: TRBD2
abundance: once
CDR3nt: TGTGCCAGCAGAGCGGGGGGCACAGATACGCAGTATTTT
CDR3aa: CASRAGGTDTQYF

j_gene: TRBJ2-3
v_gene: TRBV5-1
d_gene: TRBD1
abundance: few
CDR3nt: TGCGCCAGCAGCCAAGGACAGGGGGCGAAAGATACGCAGTATTTT
CDR3aa: CASSQGQGAKDTQYF

j_gene: TRBJ1-2
v_gene: TRBV9
d_gene: TRBD1
abundance: .
CDR3nt: TGTGCCAGCAGCCCCGAGGGGGCCGCCCTCTATGGCTACACCTTC
CDR3aa: CASSPEGAALYGYTF

j_gene: TRBJ1-2
v_gene: TRBV5-1
d_gene: TRBD1
abundance: .
CDR3nt: TGCGCCAGCAGCTTGGGACAGGGTGGAAACTATGGCTACACCTTC
CDR3aa: CASSLGQGGNYGYTF

j_gene: TRBJ2-7
v_gene: TRBV27
d_gene: TRBD2
abundance: .
CDR3nt: TGTGCCAGCAGTCCCGAAGGGACTAGCGGCCCCTACGAGCAGTACTTC
CDR3aa: CASSPEGTSGPYEQYF

j_gene: TRBJ2-7
v_gene: TRBV7-6
d_gene: .
abundance: .
CDR3nt: TGTGCCAGCAGCGTACCAGGCGGCGAGCAGTACTTC
CDR3aa: CASSVPGGEQYF

j_gene: TRBJ2-1
v_gene: TRBV19
d_gene: TRBD2
abundance: once
CDR3nt: TGTGCCAGTAGTATAGTCGGCGGGAGGGCCCATATCAATGAGCAGTTCTTC
CDR3aa: CASSIVGGRAHINEQFF

j_gene: TRBJ2-2
v_gene: TRBV19
d_gene: TRBD2
abundance: .
CDR3nt: TGTGCCAGTAGTATAAGACTAGCGGGAGAGATCAAGTCCGGGGAGCTGTTTTTT
CDR3aa: CASSIRLAGEIKSGELFF

j_gene: TRBJ2-7
v_gene: TRBV7-9
d_gene: .
abundance: .
CDR3nt: TGTGCCAGCAGCGCCGCCCACGAGCAGTACTTC
CDR3aa: CASSAAHEQYF

j_gene: TRBJ2-7
v_gene: TRBV27
d_gene: .
abundance: .
CDR3nt: TGTGCCAGCAGTCATCTCCCGCGCGGGGACGAGCAGTACTTC
CDR3aa: CASSHLPRGDEQYF